This TCR beta chain came from a study of blood T cell repertoires in COVID-19. Trimming shortened V by 0 bases and J by 4 bases, and 17 bases separated the two germline ends. The CDR3 extends over 18 amino acids. From germline, CDR1 is KGHDR and CDR2 SFDVKD. The data were produced by immunoSEQ multiplex PCR, yet TCRdb's version contains in-frame clones alone and is incomplete. The profile shows some 100,000 clones, 75% to 90% of them singletons. This clonotype was sampled from a human donor in a cohort sampled during active COVID-19. The V and J genes are TRBV24-1 and TRBJ2-2; TRBD2 is a possible D gene (6 bases). The sequenced material came from peripheral blood. CDR3 region: CATSDLGGTRGGTGELFF. The CDR3 nucleotides are TGTGCCACCAGTGATTTGGGGGGGACTCGTGGGGGCACCGGGGAGCTGTTTTTT.